This T cell receptor (beta chain) was identified in a study of blood T cell repertoires in COVID-19. Repertoires were generated with immunoSEQ multiplex PCR, while TCRdb's copy carries only in-frame clones and drops some. This table has about 460,000 clones, less than 90% appearing once. Germline CDR1 is MNHEY and CDR2 is SVGAGI. Deletions cut 7 bases from V and 5 bases from J, with 9 bases between. This CDR3 has 12 residues. Comments on this clone: The sample carries other DNA sequences with the same CDR3.

The rearrangement joins TRBV6-5 to TRBJ1-5; D possibly corresponds to TRBD1 (6 bases). The sequence derives from an older woman who had recovered from COVID-19. Sequenced material: PBMCs or T cells enriched from blood (not recorded which). CDR3 coding DNA: TGTGCCAGCAACAGGGCGGATCAGCCCCAGCATTTT. Its protein product is CASNRADQPQHF.